This TCR beta chain stems from a study of blood T cell repertoires in COVID-19. Study-level background: COVID-19 samples, acute and convalescent, were from the United States, Italy and Spain.

Under the authors' procedure: The assay estimated nucleated cells by amplifying reference gene primers. Assay: immunoSEQ multiplex PCR; the TCRdb copy retains only in-frame clones and omits some. V and J calls and clone size are given by that table; D and trimming were obtained from the DNA. The sample consists of over 150,000 clones, approximately 88% of them appearing once. J lost 0 bases, V lost 2 bases, and 2 bases had no gene match. The CDR3 is 16 residues long. Germline CDR1 reads SGHRS; CDR2 reads YFSETQ. The V gene is TRBV5-1, the J gene TRBJ2-3; 11 bases align to TRBD2. The receptor comes from a woman in her 40s with COVID-19, enrolled during active disease. The sequenced sample was peripheral blood. The DNA for the CDR3 is TGCGCCAGCAGCTTAATAGCGGGAGGGAGCACAGATACGCAGTATTTT. Amino acids: CASSLIAGGSTDTQYF.